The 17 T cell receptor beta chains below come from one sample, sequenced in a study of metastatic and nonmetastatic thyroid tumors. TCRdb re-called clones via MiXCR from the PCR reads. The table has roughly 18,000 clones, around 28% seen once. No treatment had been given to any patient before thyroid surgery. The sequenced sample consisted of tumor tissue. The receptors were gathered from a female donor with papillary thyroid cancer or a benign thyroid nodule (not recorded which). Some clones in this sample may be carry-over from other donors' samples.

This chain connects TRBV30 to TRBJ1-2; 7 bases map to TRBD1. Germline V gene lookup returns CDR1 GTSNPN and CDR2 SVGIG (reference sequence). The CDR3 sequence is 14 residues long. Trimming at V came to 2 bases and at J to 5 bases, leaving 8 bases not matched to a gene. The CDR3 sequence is CAWSPQGTAYGYTF. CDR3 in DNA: TGTGCCTGGAGTCCCCAAGGGACAGCATATGGCTACACCTTC.

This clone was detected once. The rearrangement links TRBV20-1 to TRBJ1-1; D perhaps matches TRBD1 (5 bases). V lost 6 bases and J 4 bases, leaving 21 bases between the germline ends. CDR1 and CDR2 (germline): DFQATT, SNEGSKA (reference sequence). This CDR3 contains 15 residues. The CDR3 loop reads CSAPRLRLGGTEAFF. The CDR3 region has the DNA TGCAGTGCCCCCAGGTTGCGGCTCGGGGGCACTGAAGCTTTCTTT.

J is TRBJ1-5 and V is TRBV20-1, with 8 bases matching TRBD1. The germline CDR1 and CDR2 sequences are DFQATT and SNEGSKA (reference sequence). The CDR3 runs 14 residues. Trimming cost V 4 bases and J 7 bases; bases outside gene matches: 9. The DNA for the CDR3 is TGCAGTGCTACCCGTGACAGGGGTTGGCAGCCCCAGCATTTT. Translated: CSATRDRGWQPQHF.

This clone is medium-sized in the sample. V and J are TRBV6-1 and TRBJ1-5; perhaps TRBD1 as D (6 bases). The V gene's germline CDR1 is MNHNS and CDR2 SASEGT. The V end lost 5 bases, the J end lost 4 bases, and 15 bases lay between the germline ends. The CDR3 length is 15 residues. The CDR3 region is CASSNIYRVNQPQHF. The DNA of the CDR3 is TGTGCCAGCAGTAACATATACAGGGTGAATCAGCCCCAGCATTTT.

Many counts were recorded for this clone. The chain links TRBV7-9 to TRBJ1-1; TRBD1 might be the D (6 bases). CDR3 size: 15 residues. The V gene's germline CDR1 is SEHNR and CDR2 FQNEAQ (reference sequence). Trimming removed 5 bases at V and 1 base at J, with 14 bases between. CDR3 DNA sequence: TGTGCCAGCAGCCTACTACGGGGGGCGAACACTGAAGCTTTCTTT. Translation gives CASSLLRGANTEAFF.

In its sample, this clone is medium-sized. The CDR3 DNA sequence: TGTGCCACCAGTGATGGATACAGATTGAGTGAAGCTTTCTTT. It codes for CATSDGYRLSEAFF. V is TRBV24-1 and J is TRBJ1-1, with D uncertain. The CDR3 contains 14 residues. Germline V gene sequence: CDR1 KGHDR, CDR2 SFDVKD. The V gene lost 3 bases and the J gene lost 7 bases, with 14 bases spanning the gap.

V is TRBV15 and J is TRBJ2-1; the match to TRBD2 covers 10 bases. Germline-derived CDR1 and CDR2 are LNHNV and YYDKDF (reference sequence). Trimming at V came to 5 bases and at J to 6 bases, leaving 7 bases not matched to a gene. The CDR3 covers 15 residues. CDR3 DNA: TGTGCCACCAGCCTGCCTAGCGGGAGTTTCAATGAGCAGTTCTTC. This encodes CATSLPSGSFNEQFF.

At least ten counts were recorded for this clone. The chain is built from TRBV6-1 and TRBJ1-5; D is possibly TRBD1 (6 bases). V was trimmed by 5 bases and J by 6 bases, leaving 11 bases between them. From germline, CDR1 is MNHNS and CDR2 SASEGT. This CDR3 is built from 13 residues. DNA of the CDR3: TGTGCCAGCAGTTCGGGGGGCGGTCAGCCCCAGCATTTT. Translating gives CASSSGGGQPQHF.

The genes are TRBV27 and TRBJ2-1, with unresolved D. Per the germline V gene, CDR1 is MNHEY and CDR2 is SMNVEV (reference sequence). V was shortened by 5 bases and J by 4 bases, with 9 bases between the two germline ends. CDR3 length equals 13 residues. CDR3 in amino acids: CASSVNVYNEQFF. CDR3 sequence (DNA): TGTGCCAGCAGTGTAAACGTTTACAATGAGCAGTTCTTC.

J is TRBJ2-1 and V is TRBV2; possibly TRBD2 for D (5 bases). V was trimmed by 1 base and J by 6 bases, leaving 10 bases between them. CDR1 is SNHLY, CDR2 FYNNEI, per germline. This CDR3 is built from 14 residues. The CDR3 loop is CASSEGRGSNEQFF. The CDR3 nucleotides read TGTGCCAGCAGTGAAGGTCGGGGAAGCAATGAGCAGTTCTTC.

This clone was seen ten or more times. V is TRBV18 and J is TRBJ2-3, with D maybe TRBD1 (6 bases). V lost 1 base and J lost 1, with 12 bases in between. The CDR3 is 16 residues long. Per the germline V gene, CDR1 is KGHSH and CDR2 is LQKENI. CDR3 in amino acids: CASSPLDRSRTDTQYF. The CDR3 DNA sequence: TGTGCCAGCTCACCACTGGACAGATCGCGCACAGATACGCAGTATTTT.

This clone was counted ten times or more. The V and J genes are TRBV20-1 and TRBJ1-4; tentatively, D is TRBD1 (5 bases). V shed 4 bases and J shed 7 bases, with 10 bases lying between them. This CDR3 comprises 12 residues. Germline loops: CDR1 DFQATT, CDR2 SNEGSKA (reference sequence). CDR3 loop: CSAKGTGEKLFF. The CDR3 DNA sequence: TGCAGTGCTAAGGGGACGGGTGAAAAACTGTTTTTT.

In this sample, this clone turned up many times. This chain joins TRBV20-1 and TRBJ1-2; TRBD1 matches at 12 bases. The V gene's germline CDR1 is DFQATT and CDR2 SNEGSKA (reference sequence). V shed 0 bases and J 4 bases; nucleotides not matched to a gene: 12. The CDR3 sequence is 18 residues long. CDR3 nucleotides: TGCAGTGCTAGAGAAGAGCGGGACAGGGGGCTTTTGGGCTATGGCTACACCTTC. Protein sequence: CSAREERDRGLLGYGYTF.

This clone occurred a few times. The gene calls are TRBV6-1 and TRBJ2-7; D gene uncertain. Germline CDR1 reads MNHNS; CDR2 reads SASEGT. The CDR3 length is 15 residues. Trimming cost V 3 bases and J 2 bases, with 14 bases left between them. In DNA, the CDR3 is TGTGCCAGCAGTGACCCAGCCGGGCCCACCTACGAGCAGTACTTC. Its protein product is CASSDPAGPTYEQYF.

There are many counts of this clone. The CDR3 DNA reads as TGTGCCAGCATGTCAGCGGGCCAAGAGACCCAGTACTTC. This encodes CASMSAGQETQYF. The rearrangement joins TRBV5-4 to TRBJ2-5, with D possibly TRBD2 on 6 matching bases. Germline V gene sequence: CDR1 SGHNT, CDR2 YYREEE (reference sequence). This CDR3 region has 13 residues. Trimming pared 6 bases from V and 1 base from J, leaving 10 bases between.

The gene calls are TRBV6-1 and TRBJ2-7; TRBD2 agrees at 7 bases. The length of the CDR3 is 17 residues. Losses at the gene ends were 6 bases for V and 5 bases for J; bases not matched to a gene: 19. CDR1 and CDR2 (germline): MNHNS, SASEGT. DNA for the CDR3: TGTGCCAGCAGAGCCTCTCCTGGACTAGGGGTCTGGAACGAGCAGTACTTC. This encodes CASRASPGLGVWNEQYF.

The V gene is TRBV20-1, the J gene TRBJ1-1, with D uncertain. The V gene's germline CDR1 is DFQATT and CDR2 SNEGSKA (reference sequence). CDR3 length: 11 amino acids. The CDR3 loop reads CRGSGNTEAFF. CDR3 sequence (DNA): TGCAGGGGGTCAGGGAACACTGAAGCTTTCTTT.